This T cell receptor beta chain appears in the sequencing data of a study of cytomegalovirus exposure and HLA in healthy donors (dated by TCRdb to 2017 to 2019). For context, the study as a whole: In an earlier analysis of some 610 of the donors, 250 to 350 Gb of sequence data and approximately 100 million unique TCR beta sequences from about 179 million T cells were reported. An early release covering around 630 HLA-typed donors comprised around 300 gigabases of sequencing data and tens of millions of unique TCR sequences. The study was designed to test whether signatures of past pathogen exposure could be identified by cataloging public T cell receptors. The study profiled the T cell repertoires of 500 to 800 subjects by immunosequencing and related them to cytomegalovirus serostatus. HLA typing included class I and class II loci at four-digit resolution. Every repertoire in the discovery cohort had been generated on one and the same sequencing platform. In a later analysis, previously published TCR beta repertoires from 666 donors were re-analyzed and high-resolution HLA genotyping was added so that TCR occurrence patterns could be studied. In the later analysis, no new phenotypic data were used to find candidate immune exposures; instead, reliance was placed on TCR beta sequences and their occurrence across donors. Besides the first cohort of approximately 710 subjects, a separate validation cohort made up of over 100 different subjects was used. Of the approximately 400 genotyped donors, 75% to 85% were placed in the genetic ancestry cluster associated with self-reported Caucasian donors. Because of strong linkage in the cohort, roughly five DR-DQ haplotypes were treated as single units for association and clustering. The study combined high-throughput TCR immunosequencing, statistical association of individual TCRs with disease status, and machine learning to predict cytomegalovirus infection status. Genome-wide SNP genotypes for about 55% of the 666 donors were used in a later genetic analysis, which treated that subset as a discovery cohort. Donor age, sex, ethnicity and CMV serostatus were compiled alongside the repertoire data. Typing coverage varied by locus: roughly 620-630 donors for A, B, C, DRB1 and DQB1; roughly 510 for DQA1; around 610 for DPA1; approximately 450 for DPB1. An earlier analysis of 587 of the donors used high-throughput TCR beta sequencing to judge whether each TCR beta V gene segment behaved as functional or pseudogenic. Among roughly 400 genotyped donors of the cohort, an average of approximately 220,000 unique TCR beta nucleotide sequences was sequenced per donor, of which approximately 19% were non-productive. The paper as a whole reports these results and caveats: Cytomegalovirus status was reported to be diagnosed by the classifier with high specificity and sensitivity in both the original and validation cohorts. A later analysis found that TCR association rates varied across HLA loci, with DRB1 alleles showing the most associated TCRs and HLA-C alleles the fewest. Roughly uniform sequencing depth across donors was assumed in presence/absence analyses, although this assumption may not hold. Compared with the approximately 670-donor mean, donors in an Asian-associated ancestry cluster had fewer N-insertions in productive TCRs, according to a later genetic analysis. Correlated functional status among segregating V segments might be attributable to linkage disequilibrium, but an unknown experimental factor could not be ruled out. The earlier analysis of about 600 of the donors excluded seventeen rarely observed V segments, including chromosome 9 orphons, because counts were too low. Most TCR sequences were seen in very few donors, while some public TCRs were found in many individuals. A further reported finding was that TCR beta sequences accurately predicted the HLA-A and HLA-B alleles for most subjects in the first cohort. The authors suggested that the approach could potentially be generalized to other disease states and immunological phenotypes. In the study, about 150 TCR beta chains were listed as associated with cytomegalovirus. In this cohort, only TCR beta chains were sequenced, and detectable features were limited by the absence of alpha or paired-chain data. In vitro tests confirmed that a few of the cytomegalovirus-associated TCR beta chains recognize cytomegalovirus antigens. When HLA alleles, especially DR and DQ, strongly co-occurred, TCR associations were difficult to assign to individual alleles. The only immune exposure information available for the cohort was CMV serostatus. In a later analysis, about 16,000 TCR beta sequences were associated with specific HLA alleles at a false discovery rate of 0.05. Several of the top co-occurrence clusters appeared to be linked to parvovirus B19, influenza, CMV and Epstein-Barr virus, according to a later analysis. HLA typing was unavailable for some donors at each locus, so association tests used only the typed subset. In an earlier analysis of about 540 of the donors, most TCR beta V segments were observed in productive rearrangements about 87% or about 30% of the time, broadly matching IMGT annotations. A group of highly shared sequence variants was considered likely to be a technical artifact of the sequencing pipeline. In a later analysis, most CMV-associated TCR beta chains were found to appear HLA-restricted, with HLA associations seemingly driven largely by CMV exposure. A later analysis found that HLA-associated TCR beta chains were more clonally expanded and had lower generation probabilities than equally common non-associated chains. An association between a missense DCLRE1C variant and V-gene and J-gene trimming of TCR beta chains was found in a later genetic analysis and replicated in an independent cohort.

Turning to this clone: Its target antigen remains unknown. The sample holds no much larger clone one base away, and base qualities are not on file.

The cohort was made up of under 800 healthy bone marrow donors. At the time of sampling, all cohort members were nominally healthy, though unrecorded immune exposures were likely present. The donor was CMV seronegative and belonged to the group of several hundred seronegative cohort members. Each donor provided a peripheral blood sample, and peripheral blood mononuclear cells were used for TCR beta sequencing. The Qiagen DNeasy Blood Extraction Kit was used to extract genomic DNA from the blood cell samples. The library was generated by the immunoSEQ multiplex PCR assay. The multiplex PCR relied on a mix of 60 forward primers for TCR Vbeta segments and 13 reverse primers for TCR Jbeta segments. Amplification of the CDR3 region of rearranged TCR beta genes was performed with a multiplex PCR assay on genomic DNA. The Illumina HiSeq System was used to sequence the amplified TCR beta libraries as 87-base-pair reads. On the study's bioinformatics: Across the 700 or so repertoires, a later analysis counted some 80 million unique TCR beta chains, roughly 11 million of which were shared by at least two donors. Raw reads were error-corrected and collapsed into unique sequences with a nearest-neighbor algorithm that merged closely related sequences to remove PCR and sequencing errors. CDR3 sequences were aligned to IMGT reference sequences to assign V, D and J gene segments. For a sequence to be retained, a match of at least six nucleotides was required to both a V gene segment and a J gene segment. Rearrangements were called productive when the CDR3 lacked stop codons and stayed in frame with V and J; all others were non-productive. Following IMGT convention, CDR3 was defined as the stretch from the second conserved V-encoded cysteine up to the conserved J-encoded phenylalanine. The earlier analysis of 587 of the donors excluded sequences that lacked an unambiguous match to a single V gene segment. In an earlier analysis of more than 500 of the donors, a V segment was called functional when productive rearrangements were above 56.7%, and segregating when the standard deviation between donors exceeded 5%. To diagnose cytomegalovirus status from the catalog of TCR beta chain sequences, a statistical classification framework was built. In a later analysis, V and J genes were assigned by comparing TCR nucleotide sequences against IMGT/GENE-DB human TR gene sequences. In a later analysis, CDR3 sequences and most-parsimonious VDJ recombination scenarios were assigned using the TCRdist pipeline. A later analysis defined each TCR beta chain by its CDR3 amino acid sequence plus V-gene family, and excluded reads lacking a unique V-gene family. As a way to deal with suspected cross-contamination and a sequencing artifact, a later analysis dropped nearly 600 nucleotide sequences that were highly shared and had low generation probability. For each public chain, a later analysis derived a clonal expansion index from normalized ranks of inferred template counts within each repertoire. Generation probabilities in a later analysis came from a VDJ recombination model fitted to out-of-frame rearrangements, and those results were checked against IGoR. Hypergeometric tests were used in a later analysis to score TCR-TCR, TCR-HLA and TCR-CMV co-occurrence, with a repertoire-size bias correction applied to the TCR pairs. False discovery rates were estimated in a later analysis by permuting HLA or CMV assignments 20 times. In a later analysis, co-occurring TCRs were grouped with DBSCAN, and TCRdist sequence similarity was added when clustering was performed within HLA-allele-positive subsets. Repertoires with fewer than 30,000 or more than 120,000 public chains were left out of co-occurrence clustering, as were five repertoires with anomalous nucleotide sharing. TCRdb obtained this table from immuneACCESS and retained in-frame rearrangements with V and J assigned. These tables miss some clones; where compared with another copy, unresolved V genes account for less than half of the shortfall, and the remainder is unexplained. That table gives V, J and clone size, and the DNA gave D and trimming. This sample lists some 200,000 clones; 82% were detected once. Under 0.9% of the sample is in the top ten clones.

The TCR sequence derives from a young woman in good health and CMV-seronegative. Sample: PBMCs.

CDR3 loop: CASSRDSWETQYF. The nucleotide sequence reads as follows: TGTGCCAGTAGTCGGGACAGCTGGGAGACCCAGTACTTC. The V gene is TRBV19 and the J gene is TRBJ2-5; 7 bases in the middle match TRBD1. The CDR3 spans 13 residues, from the cysteine through the phenylalanine. Only the CDR3 part of the read is kept: 39 bases, read in frame from the first base. CDR1 and CDR2, looked up from the germline V gene (reference sequence), are LNHDA and SQIVND. Clipping removes 5 bases from V and 5 bases from J, with 5 as the unmatched junction base count. The reference TRBV19 and TRBJ2-5 proteins fill in what lies around the CDR3, so the full variable domain reads DGGITQSPKYLFRKEGQNVTLSCEQNLNHDAMYWYRQDPGQGLRLIYYSQIVNDFQKGDIAEGYSVSREKKESFPLTVTSAQKNPTAFYLCASSRDSWETQYFGPGTRLLVL.